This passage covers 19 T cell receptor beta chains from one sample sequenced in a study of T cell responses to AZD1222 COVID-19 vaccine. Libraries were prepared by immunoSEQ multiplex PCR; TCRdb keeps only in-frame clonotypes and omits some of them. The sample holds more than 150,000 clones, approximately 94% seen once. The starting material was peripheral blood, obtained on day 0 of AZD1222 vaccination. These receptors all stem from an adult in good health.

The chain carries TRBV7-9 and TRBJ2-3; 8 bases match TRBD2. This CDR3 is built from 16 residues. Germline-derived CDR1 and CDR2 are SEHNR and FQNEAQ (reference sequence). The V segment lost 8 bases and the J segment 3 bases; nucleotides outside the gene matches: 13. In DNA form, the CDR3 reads TGTGCCAGCGTTAGGTCAGCGGGAGTGGAGACAGATACGCAGTATTTT. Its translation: CASVRSAGVETDTQYF.

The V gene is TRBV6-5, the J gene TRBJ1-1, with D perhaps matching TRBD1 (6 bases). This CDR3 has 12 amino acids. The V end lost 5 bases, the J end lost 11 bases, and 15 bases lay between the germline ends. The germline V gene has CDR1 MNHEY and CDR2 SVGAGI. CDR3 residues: CASSSIDRSAFF. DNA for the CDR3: TGTGCCAGCAGTAGTATAGACAGGTCCGCTTTCTTT.

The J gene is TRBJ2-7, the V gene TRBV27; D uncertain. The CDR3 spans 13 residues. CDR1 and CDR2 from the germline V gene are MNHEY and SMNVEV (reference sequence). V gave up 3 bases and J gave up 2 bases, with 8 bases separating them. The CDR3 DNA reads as TGTGCCAGCAGTTTTGGACGGACCTACGAGCAGTACTTC. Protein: CASSFGRTYEQYF.

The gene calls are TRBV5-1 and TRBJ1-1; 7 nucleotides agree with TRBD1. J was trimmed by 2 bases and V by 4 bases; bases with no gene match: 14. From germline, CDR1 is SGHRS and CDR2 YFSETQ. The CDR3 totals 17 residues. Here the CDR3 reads CASSPPRQGLGNTEAFF. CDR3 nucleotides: TGCGCCAGCAGCCCCCCTCGACAGGGATTGGGAAACACTGAAGCTTTCTTT. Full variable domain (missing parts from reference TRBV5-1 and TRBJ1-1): KAGVTQTPRYLIKTRGQQVTLSCSPISGHRSVSWYQQTPGQGLQFLFEYFSETQRNKGNFPGRFSGRQFSNSRSEMNVSTLELGDSALYLCASSPPRQGLGNTEAFFGQGTRLTVV.

CDR3: CASSLLPGQGAEKLFF. In DNA form, the CDR3 reads TGTGCCAGCAGTTTATTGCCGGGACAGGGGGCTGAAAAACTGTTTTTT. V gene TRBV28 combines with J gene TRBJ1-4; 12 nucleotides agree with TRBD1. V lost 1 base to trimming and J lost 7 bases; unmatched junction nucleotides: 4. Per the germline V gene, CDR1 is MDHEN and CDR2 is SYDVKM. The length of the CDR3 is 16 residues. The variable domain in full, completed from reference TRBV28 and TRBJ1-4, reads DVKVTQSSRYLVKRTGEKVFLECVQDMDHENMFWYRQDPGLGLRLIYFSYDVKMKEKGDIPEGYSVSREKKERFSLILESASTNQTSMYLCASSLLPGQGAEKLFFGSGTQLSVL.

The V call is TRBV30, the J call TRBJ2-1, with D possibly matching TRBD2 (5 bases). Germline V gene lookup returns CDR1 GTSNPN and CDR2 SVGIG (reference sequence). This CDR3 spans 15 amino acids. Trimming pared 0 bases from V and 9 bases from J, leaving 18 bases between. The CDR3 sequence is CAWSVSGSLIGEQFF. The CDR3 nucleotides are TGTGCCTGGAGTGTATCGGGGTCCCTTATTGGTGAGCAGTTCTTC.

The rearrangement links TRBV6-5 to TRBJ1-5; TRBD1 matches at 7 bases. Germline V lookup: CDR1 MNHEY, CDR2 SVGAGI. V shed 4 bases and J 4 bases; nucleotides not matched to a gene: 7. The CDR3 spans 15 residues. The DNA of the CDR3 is TGTGCCAGCAGTTGGGGCAGGGGGGTGAATCAGCCCCAGCATTTT. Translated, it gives CASSWGRGVNQPQHF.

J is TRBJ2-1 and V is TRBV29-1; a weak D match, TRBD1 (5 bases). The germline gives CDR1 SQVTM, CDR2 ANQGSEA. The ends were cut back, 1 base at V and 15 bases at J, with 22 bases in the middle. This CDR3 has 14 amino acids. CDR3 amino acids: CSVEAQTATRGLFF. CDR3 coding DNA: TGCAGCGTTGAAGCTCAGACAGCCACGAGAGGTCTGTTCTTC.

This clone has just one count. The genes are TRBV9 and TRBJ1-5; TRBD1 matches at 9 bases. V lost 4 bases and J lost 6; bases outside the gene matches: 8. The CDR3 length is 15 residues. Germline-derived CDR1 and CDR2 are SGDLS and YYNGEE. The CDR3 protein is CASSRTGAGGQPQHF. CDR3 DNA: TGTGCCAGCAGCCGGACAGGGGCTGGGGGTCAGCCCCAGCATTTT.

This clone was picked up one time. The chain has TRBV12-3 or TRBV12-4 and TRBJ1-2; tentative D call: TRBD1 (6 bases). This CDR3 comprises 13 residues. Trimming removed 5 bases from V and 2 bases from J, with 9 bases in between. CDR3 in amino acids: CASSADRNYGYTF. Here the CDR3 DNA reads TGTGCCAGCAGTGCCGACAGGAACTATGGCTACACCTTC.

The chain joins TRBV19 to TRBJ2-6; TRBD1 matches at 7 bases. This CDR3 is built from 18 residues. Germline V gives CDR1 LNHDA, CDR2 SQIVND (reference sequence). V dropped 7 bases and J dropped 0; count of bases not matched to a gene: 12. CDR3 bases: TGTGCCAGTACCCAAGGACAGGCGAGGCTCTCTGGGGCCAACGTCCTGACTTTC. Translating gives CASTQGQARLSGANVLTF.

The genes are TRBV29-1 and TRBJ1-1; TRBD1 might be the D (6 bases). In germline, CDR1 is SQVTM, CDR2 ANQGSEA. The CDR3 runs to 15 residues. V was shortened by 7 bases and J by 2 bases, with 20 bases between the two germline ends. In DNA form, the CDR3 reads TGCAGCGACGGAAACTACAGGGAGCTAAACACTGAAGCTTTCTTT. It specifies CSDGNYRELNTEAFF.

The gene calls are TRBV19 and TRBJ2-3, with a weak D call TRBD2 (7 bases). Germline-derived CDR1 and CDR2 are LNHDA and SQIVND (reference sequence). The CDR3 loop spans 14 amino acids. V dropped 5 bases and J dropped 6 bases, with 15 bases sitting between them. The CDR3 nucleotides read TGTGCCAGTAGTGCCGCGGGGGCCGGGGATACGCAGTATTTT. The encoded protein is CASSAAGAGDTQYF.

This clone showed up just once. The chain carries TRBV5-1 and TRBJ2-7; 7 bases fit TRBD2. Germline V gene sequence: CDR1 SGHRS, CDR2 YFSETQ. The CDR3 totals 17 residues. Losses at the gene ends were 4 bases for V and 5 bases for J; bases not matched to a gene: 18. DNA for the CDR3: TGCGCCAGCAGCCCTCTGTGGGTGGGGAGGGAGAGGGACGAGCAGTACTTC. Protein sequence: CASSPLWVGRERDEQYF.

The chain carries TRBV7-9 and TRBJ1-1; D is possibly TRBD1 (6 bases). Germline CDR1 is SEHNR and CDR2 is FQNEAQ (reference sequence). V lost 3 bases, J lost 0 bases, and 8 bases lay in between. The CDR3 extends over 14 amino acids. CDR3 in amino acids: CASSLGHLNTEAFF. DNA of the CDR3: TGTGCCAGCAGCTTGGGACATCTGAACACTGAAGCTTTCTTT.

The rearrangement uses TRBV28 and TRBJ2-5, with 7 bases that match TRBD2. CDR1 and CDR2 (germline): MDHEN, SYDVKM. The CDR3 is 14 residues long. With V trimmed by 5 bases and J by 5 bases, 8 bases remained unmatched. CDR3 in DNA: TGTGCCAGCAGTCCTCGGGGGGAGGTTGAGACCCAGTACTTC. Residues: CASSPRGEVETQYF.

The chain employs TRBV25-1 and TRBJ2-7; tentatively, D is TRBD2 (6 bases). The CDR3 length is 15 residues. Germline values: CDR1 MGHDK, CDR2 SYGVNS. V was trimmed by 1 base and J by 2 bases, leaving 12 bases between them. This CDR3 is CASSESAGPPYEQYF. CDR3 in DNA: TGTGCCAGCAGTGAATCCGCGGGGCCGCCCTACGAGCAGTACTTC.

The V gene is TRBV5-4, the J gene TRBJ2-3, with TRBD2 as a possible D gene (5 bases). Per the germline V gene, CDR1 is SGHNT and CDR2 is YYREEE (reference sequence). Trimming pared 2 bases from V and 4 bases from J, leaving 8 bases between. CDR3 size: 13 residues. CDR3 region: CASSFEGPDTQYF. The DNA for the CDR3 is TGTGCCAGCAGCTTTGAGGGCCCAGATACGCAGTATTTT.

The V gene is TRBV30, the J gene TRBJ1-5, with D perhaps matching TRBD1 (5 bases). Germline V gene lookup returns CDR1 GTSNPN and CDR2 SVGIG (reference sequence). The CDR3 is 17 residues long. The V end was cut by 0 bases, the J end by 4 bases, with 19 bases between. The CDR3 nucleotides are TGTGCCTGGAGTGTACCTTATTTAGGCAGGGCGAATCAGCCCCAGCATTTT. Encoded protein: CAWSVPYLGRANQPQHF.